These T cell receptor beta chains were read from a single sample in a study of cytomegalovirus exposure and HLA in healthy donors. Data came from immunoSEQ multiplex PCR; TCRdb stores just in-frame clones and leaves some out. The repertoire includes around 150,000 clones, 80% of them detected once, and approximately 2% sits in the top ten. Sequenced: PBMCs. The receptors stem from a man aged 25 to 45 in good health and CMV-seronegative. Each CDR3 is given with its conserved first and last residue. The order of the fields is J gene, D gene, V gene, clone size, CDR3 DNA, CDR3 protein. A D gene is named only where the DNA matches it firmly. The size entry is marked missing in some rows and otherwise reads once, few, many or a size class.

TRBJ2-7 | . | TRBV11-2 | . | TGTGCCAGCAGCTTACTAGGGGGTACCTACGAGCAGTACTTC | CASSLLGGTYEQYF
TRBJ2-7 | . | TRBV28 | . | TGTGCCAGCAGTCCTCAATGGCGGGGCTGGCTCTCTCCCTACGAGCAGTACTTC | CASSPQWRGWLSPYEQYF
TRBJ2-3 | TRBD2 | TRBV10-2 | few | TGCGCCAGCAGTGCTCGGCGGGAGGGCACAGATACGCAGTATTTT | CASSARREGTDTQYF
TRBJ1-2 | TRBD1 | TRBV7-2 | . | TGTGCCAGCAGCCGAACCGGACAGGAGGCCTATGGCTACACCTTC | CASSRTGQEAYGYTF
TRBJ1-3 | . | TRBV18 | . | TGTGCCAGCTCACCACGAGGAACCCTTAGCTCTGGAAACACCATATATTTT | CASSPRGTLSSGNTIYF
TRBJ2-7 | . | TRBV2 | . | TGTGCCAGCATTTCACCTCAGGGTGGGACCTACGAGCAGTACTTC | CASISPQGGTYEQYF
TRBJ2-7 | TRBD1 | TRBV6-1 | once | TGTGCCAGCATCCGACAGGGGGAATCCGAGCAGTACTTC | CASIRQGESEQYF
TRBJ1-5 | TRBD1 | TRBV30 | . | TGTGCCTGGAGTAGACAGGGCGATCAGCCCCAGCATTTT | CAWSRQGDQPQHF
TRBJ2-2 | TRBD2 | TRBV5-1 | . | TGCGCCAGCAGCCAAACATACTCAAGCGGGCGGGAGATTACCGGGGAGCTGTTTTTT | CASSQTYSSGREITGELFF
TRBJ1-1 | . | TRBV14 | . | TGTGCCAGCAGCCTGGGGGGGGGCACTGAAGCTTTCTTT | CASSLGGGTEAFF
TRBJ2-4 | . | TRBV2 | . | TGTGCCAGCCGTGTCGCGACAATGAAAGCCAAAAACATTCAGTACTTC | CASRVATMKAKNIQYF
TRBJ2-7 | TRBD2 | TRBV4-1 | . | TGCGCCAGCAGTATCGCGGGAGTCGGATACGAGCAGTACTTC | CASSIAGVGYEQYF
TRBJ2-3 | . | TRBV5-1 | . | TGCGCCAGCAGCTTGCACCGGGGAGATACGCAGTATTTT | CASSLHRGDTQYF
TRBJ1-1 | . | TRBV28 | . | TGTGCCAGCCTCACACAATCGAACACTGAAGCTTTCTTT | CASLTQSNTEAFF
TRBJ2-7 | TRBD1 | TRBV5-4 | . | TGTGCCAGCAGCTTGGGACAGGGGGTCGAGCAGTACTTC | CASSLGQGVEQYF
TRBJ2-3 | TRBD2 | TRBV5-4 | . | TGTGCCAGCAGCTTACGGGTCGGAGCGGGGGTCGGGGATACGCAGTATTTT | CASSLRVGAGVGDTQYF
TRBJ1-2 | TRBD1 | TRBV2 | . | TGTGCCAGCAGTATTTTACAGGGGACGGGAGGCTACACCTTC | CASSILQGTGGYTF
TRBJ1-5 | TRBD1 | TRBV28 | once | TGTGCCAGCAGCCAGGACAGGACAATTAATGGGCAGCCCCAGCATTTT | CASSQDRTINGQPQHF
TRBJ2-5 | . | TRBV18 | . | TGTGCCAGCTCTCCGAGGGAGACCCAGTACTTC | CASSPRETQYF
TRBJ2-3 | TRBD2 | TRBV30 | . | TGTGCCTGGAGTGTGGGTAGCGGGAGATCAGATACGCAGTATTTT | CAWSVGSGRSDTQYF
TRBJ1-1 | TRBD1 | TRBV9 | . | TGTGCCAGCAGCGTGACAGGGAGATTCCGCACTGAAGCTTTCTTT | CASSVTGRFRTEAFF
TRBJ1-2 | . | TRBV9 | . | TGTGCCAGCAGCGACCCGACCGCGGGAGATGGCTACACCTTC | CASSDPTAGDGYTF
TRBJ2-7 | . | TRBV28 | . | TGTGCCAGCAGTGGGGGGTTAGCCCCCGTCAACTCCTACGAGCAGTACTTC | CASSGGLAPVNSYEQYF
TRBJ2-4 | . | TRBV10-1 | . | TGCGCCAGCAGTGAAACGGCCCCAGGCATTCAGTACTTC | CASSETAPGIQYF
TRBJ2-3 | TRBD2 | TRBV6-5 | . | TGTGCCAGCAGTCGACTAGCGGGCACAGATACGCAGTATTTT | CASSRLAGTDTQYF
TRBJ1-1 | . | TRBV28 | . | TGTGCCAGCAGTTTTCCGGGGGGGGTCTGGACTGAAGCTTTCTTT | CASSFPGGVWTEAFF
TRBJ1-2 | TRBD1 | TRBV7-2 | few | TGTGCCAGCAGCCAGGGGACAGCCCCCAACTATGGCTACACCTTC | CASSQGTAPNYGYTF
TRBJ2-1 | TRBD2 | TRBV19 | . | TGTGCCAGTAGTATAGTGGGACTAGAGTGGAGCTCCTACAATGAGCAGTTCTTC | CASSIVGLEWSSYNEQFF
TRBJ2-5 | . | TRBV7-4 | . | TGTGCCAGCAGCTCGGGTCAGCGGGAAGAGACCCAGTACTTC | CASSSGQREETQYF
TRBJ2-3 | TRBD1 | TRBV5-1 | few | TGCGCCAGCAGCTTGGTCCCAGGGGGCAGGAGAGATACGCAGTATTTT | CASSLVPGGRRDTQYF
TRBJ2-7 | TRBD1 | TRBV28 | . | TGTGCCAGCACGGGGACAGGGGTTACCGAGCAGTACTTC | CASTGTGVTEQYF
TRBJ2-7 | TRBD2 | TRBV28 | . | TGTGCCAGCAGGGCCGGGGGGGGCCTCTACGAGCAGTACTTC | CASRAGGGLYEQYF
TRBJ2-1 | TRBD2 | TRBV28 | few | TGTGCCAGCAGTTCCTCCGGGACTAGGGCCGATGAGCAGTTCTTC | CASSSSGTRADEQFF
TRBJ2-1 | . | TRBV11-3 | few | TGTGCCAGCAGCTTAGATCAGGGGGGATCGGGCTCCTACAATGAGCAGTTCTTC | CASSLDQGGSGSYNEQFF
TRBJ2-7 | . | TRBV7-9 | many | TGTGCCAGCAGCTCCCCTATCCACGAGCAGTACTTC | CASSSPIHEQYF
TRBJ1-2 | . | TRBV14 | . | TGTGCCAGCAGCCCGCCGTGGGGCGGCTACACCTTC | CASSPPWGGYTF
TRBJ2-7 | . | TRBV6-5 | . | TGTGCCAGCAGTTACGTACCGACTGCGATCTCCTACGAGCAGTACTTC | CASSYVPTAISYEQYF
TRBJ2-7 | . | TRBV28 | . | TGTGCCAGCAGTTTAGGGGGGAAGTACGAGCAGTACTTC | CASSLGGKYEQYF
TRBJ1-2 | . | TRBV6-4 | once | TGTGCCAGCAGTGACGAGGGATCGGAATATGGCTACACCTTC | CASSDEGSEYGYTF
TRBJ2-2 | TRBD2 | TRBV28 | . | TGTGCCAGCAGTTTGGAGGTAGGGACTAGTTTTTACGGGGAGCTGTTTTTT | CASSLEVGTSFYGELFF
TRBJ1-2 | TRBD1 | TRBV9 | once | TGTGCCAGCAGCGCGACAGGGGGCAGGAACTATGGCTACACCTTC | CASSATGGRNYGYTF
TRBJ2-1 | . | TRBV15 | . | TGTGCCACCAGCAGAGATCGCCAGGGAACCCAGTTCTTC | CATSRDRQGTQFF
TRBJ2-1 | TRBD1 | TRBV10-3 | . | TGTGCCATCAGCCGAGGGACAGGGACTTTCAATGAGCAGTTCTTC | CAISRGTGTFNEQFF
TRBJ2-7 | . | TRBV5-6 | few | TGTGCCAGCAGCTTGGGGATCCTGACAGACTTC | CASSLGILTDF
TRBJ2-7 | . | TRBV6-5 | once | TGTGCCAGCAGTACCGACCTAGCGACTCGGCACGAGCAGTACTTC | CASSTDLATRHEQYF
TRBJ2-1 | TRBD1 | TRBV5-8 | . | TGTGCCAGCTCTCGACTCCGACAGGGTGGTGAGCAGTTCTTC | CASSRLRQGGEQFF
TRBJ1-1 | TRBD1 | TRBV28 | . | TGTGCCAGCAGTCCGGGACAGGCTCCTGAAGCTTTCTTT | CASSPGQAPEAFF
TRBJ2-7 | TRBD2 | TRBV9 | . | TGTGCCAGCAGCGTAGAGACTAGCGGCAACGAGCAGTACTTC | CASSVETSGNEQYF
TRBJ2-5 | TRBD1 | TRBV5-4 | few | TGTGCCAGCAGCTCGGGACAGAAAGAGACCCAGTACTTC | CASSSGQKETQYF
TRBJ2-3 | . | TRBV9 | . | TGTGCCAGCAGTAGAACAGATACGCAGTATTTT | CASSRTDTQYF
TRBJ2-7 | . | TRBV18 | . | TGTGCCAGCTCACCAATCCAGGTCTACGAGCAGTACTTC | CASSPIQVYEQYF
TRBJ2-3 | . | TRBV7-9 | . | TGTGCCAGCAGCTTAGAGGGGGATACGCAGTATTTT | CASSLEGDTQYF
TRBJ2-7 | TRBD2 | TRBV27 | . | TGTGCCAGCAGTTGGCGGACTAGCGGGACCAAACCGCCGGAGCAGTACTTC | CASSWRTSGTKPPEQYF
TRBJ2-1 | TRBD2 | TRBV25-1 | . | TGTGCCAGCAGTGAATGGCTAGCGGGAGGCCACCTTCTCTTC | CASSEWLAGGHLLF
TRBJ2-5 | . | TRBV7-9 | . | TGTGCCAGCAGCTTAGATCTGCGGGAAGAGACCCAGTACTTC | CASSLDLREETQYF
TRBJ1-1 | . | TRBV6-5 | . | TGTGCCAGCAGTCGTACAGGGTTGAACACTGAAGCTTTCTTT | CASSRTGLNTEAFF
TRBJ2-1 | . | TRBV11-2 | . | TGTGCCAGCAGAAAAGACTACCTAAAGTTCTTC | CASRKDYLKFF
TRBJ1-2 | TRBD1 | TRBV10-1 | . | TGCGCCAGCAGTGAGGCAGGGGGCGATGGCTACACCTTC | CASSEAGGDGYTF
TRBJ2-7 | . | TRBV7-9 | few | TGTGCCAGCAGCTCCCCGGACAGAAGCTCCTACGAGCAGTACTTC | CASSSPDRSSYEQYF